Listed below are T cell receptor beta chains from one sample, sequenced in a study of shared clonotypes between healthy human individuals. Data came from immunoSEQ multiplex PCR; TCRdb stores just in-frame clones and leaves some out. Of fewer than 850,000 clones listed, roughly 78% are singletons. The material sequenced was memory CD4+ T cells sorted from blood. The receptors here all came from a young woman in good health. The CDR3 runs from the conserved cysteine through the conserved F or W. The order of the fields is CDR3 length, clone size, J gene, V gene, CDR3 protein. Size is omitted from some rows. Given values are once, few, many or a class for expanded clones.

CDR3 length: 15
clone size: -
J gene: TRBJ1-5
V gene: TRBV6-6
CDR3 protein: CASSSGQGQGQPQHF

CDR3 length: 15
clone size: -
J gene: TRBJ2-2
V gene: TRBV6-5
CDR3 protein: CASSYSRARRGELFF

CDR3 length: 13
clone size: -
J gene: TRBJ1-5
V gene: TRBV23-1
CDR3 protein: CASRTGDNQPQHF

CDR3 length: 13
clone size: -
J gene: TRBJ2-5
V gene: TRBV19
CDR3 protein: CASSDASKETQYF

CDR3 length: 14
clone size: -
J gene: TRBJ2-1
V gene: TRBV15
CDR3 protein: CATSLQGTHNEQFF

CDR3 length: 16
clone size: -
J gene: TRBJ2-1
V gene: TRBV6-6
CDR3 protein: CACRGVQGASYNEQFF

CDR3 length: 17
clone size: -
J gene: TRBJ2-3
V gene: TRBV7-9
CDR3 protein: CASSPHIFKGSTDTQYF

CDR3 length: 16
clone size: -
J gene: TRBJ2-5
V gene: TRBV7-2
CDR3 protein: CASSIRLAGGGETQYF

CDR3 length: 15
clone size: -
J gene: TRBJ2-2
V gene: TRBV7-9
CDR3 protein: CASSLADANTGELFF

CDR3 length: 15
clone size: -
J gene: TRBJ1-5
V gene: TRBV12-5
CDR3 protein: CASGLADRFNQPQHF

CDR3 length: 14
clone size: -
J gene: TRBJ2-5
V gene: TRBV6-1
CDR3 protein: CASSERGGSETQYF

CDR3 length: 16
clone size: -
J gene: TRBJ2-5
V gene: TRBV2
CDR3 protein: CASGPRVGGSQETQYF

CDR3 length: 13
clone size: -
J gene: TRBJ1-5
V gene: TRBV4-2
CDR3 protein: CASSPRPDQPQHF

CDR3 length: 15
clone size: many
J gene: TRBJ2-1
V gene: TRBV6-1
CDR3 protein: CASSVEESSYNEQFF

CDR3 length: 15
clone size: -
J gene: TRBJ2-5
V gene: TRBV15
CDR3 protein: CATSRGAQSGETQYF

CDR3 length: 14
clone size: few
J gene: TRBJ1-2
V gene: TRBV19
CDR3 protein: CASSIEGTRWGYTF

CDR3 length: 13
clone size: once
J gene: TRBJ2-1
V gene: TRBV7-8
CDR3 protein: CASSTSLKNEQFF

CDR3 length: 14
clone size: once
J gene: TRBJ2-5
V gene: TRBV5-6
CDR3 protein: CASSLVAAQETQYF

CDR3 length: 15
clone size: -
J gene: TRBJ1-5
V gene: TRBV28
CDR3 protein: CASSLQWAGNQPQHF

CDR3 length: 16
clone size: -
J gene: TRBJ2-1
V gene: TRBV11-2
CDR3 protein: CASSPWTSGRTYEQFF

CDR3 length: 15
clone size: -
J gene: TRBJ2-6
V gene: TRBV5-1
CDR3 protein: CASSFPDSGANVLTF

CDR3 length: 12
clone size: -
J gene: TRBJ1-3
V gene: TRBV2
CDR3 protein: CASSRGANTIYF

CDR3 length: 17
clone size: -
J gene: TRBJ2-2
V gene: TRBV4-2
CDR3 protein: CASSPGGTRGLTGELFF

CDR3 length: 12
clone size: few
J gene: TRBJ1-2
V gene: TRBV29-1
CDR3 protein: CSVGQHRVGYTF

CDR3 length: 13
clone size: -
J gene: TRBJ2-5
V gene: TRBV11-2
CDR3 protein: CASSFGAQETQYF

CDR3 length: 14
clone size: once
J gene: TRBJ2-6
V gene: TRBV5-1
CDR3 protein: CASRLESGANVLTF

CDR3 length: 13
clone size: -
J gene: TRBJ2-7
V gene: TRBV5-1
CDR3 protein: CASGRDRGSEQYF

CDR3 length: 13
clone size: once
J gene: TRBJ2-7
V gene: TRBV29-1
CDR3 protein: CSVKAGGPNEQYF

CDR3 length: 16
clone size: -
J gene: TRBJ2-5
V gene: TRBV27
CDR3 protein: CASSINGLAGEETQYF

CDR3 length: 13
clone size: -
J gene: TRBJ2-5
V gene: TRBV4-2
CDR3 protein: CASSPSEQETQYF

CDR3 length: 14
clone size: few
J gene: TRBJ2-1
V gene: TRBV6-6
CDR3 protein: CASGLAGGGNEQFF

CDR3 length: 14
clone size: -
J gene: TRBJ2-7
V gene: TRBV6-5
CDR3 protein: CASSSLTGSYEQYF

CDR3 length: 15
clone size: -
J gene: TRBJ1-2
V gene: TRBV5-1
CDR3 protein: CASSREDRGNYGYTF

CDR3 length: 13
clone size: few
J gene: TRBJ2-1
V gene: TRBV6-5
CDR3 protein: CASSYVRGNEQFF

CDR3 length: 12
clone size: -
J gene: TRBJ2-3
V gene: TRBV7-6
CDR3 protein: CASSSNTDTQYF

CDR3 length: 17
clone size: -
J gene: TRBJ2-2
V gene: TRBV7-8
CDR3 protein: CASTRRRLAVNTGELFF

CDR3 length: 15
clone size: few
J gene: TRBJ2-7
V gene: TRBV11-1
CDR3 protein: CASSSTGTGLYEQYF

CDR3 length: 13
clone size: many
J gene: TRBJ2-7
V gene: TRBV28
CDR3 protein: CASRTGTSYEQYF

CDR3 length: 15
clone size: -
J gene: TRBJ1-4
V gene: TRBV29-1
CDR3 protein: CSVEARQGAGEKLFF

CDR3 length: 19
clone size: once
J gene: TRBJ2-3
V gene: TRBV19
CDR3 protein: CASEKRTSGRAEVTDTQYF

CDR3 length: 15
clone size: -
J gene: TRBJ2-7
V gene: TRBV9
CDR3 protein: CASSVATSGLYEQYF